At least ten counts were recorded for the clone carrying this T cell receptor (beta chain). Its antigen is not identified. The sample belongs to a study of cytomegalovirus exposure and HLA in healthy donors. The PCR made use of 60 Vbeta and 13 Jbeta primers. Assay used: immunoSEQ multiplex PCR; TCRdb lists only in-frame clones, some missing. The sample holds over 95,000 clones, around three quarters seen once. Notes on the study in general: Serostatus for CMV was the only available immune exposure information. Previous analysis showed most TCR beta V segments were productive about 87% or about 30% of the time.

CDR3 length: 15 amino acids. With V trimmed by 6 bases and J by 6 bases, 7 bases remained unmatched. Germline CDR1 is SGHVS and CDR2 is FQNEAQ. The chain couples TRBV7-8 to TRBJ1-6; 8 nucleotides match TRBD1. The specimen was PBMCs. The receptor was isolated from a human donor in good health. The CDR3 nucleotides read TGTGCCAGCAGGACCGGGACAGGAGCTAATTCACCCCTCCACTTT. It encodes CASRTGTGANSPLHF.